The clone carrying this T cell receptor beta chain appeared a few times. The CDR3 totals 14 residues. The germline V gene has CDR1 LGHDT and CDR2 YNNKEL (reference sequence). The V end lost 5 bases, the J end lost 1 base, and 9 bases lay between the germline ends. This record comes from a study of blood T cell repertoires in COVID-19. Study-level background: The study drew acute and convalescent COVID-19 samples from the United States, Italy and Spain. Sources were T cells, B-cell-depleted T cells, or PBMCs; the material itself was cDNA or gDNA.

In the authors' methods: Reference gene primers were amplified, and this amplification served to estimate nucleated cell counts. Using immunoSEQ multiplex PCR, the repertoire was profiled, and TCRdb retains in-frame clones only, with some absent. That table is the source of V, J and clone size, and D and trimming were worked out from the DNA. The sample has a few hundred thousand clones, about 88% seen once. The chain employs TRBV3-1 (or the pseudogene TRBV3-2) and TRBJ1-3; D might be TRBD1 (5 bases). The sample comprised peripheral blood. The receptor was isolated from a man aged 60 to 75 who had recovered from COVID-19. The DNA for the CDR3 is TGTGCCAGCAGCAAATCAGGGTCTGGAAACACCATATATTTT. Translation: CASSKSGSGNTIYF.